This is a list of T cell receptor beta chains from one sample in a study of spatial heterogeneity in lung cancer. TCRdb redid the calling of the 5' RACE reads with MiXCR, one entry per CDR3 protein. Among some 120,000 distinct CDR3 sequences listed, 12% were seen once. The starting material was PBMCs, obtained at follow-up. The origin of the receptors is a male donor with early-stage non-small cell lung cancer. Each CDR3 is given with its conserved first and last residue. Fields, in order: V gene, J gene, D gene, clone size, CDR3 protein, CDR3 DNA. The D gene is left open where the match is weak. Clone size appears in some rows only: once, few, many, or a class for an expanded clone.

TRBV6-6	TRBJ1-2	.	few	CASIFSVRLQYGYTF	TGTGCCAGCATTTTCTCAGTGAGGCTCCAGTATGGCTACACCTTC
TRBV11-2	TRBJ2-7	.	few	CASSLQGSEQYF	TGTGCCAGCAGCTTACAGGGCAGCGAGCAGTACTTC
TRBV24-1	TRBJ2-5	.	.	CATSIGRQETQYF	TGTGCCACCAGTATTGGACGGCAAGAGACCCAGTACTTC
TRBV7-6	TRBJ1-1	.	.	CASSLGTEKNTEAFF	TGTGCCAGCAGCTTAGGGACAGAAAAAAACACTGAAGCTTTCTTT
TRBV9	TRBJ2-6	.	many	CASSASGATANVLTF	TGTGCCAGCAGCGCAAGTGGGGCAACGGCCAACGTCCTGACTTTC
TRBV20-1	TRBJ1-3	TRBD1	.	CSARSPGGYSGNTIYF	TGCAGTGCTAGATCCCCAGGGGGGTACTCTGGAAACACCATATATTTT
TRBV28	TRBJ2-7	TRBD2	many	CASSSVGTSSGEQYF	TGTGCCAGCAGTTCCGTAGGGACTAGTTCTGGGGAGCAGTACTTC
TRBV10-3	TRBJ1-2	.	many	CAISESPNSGDGYTF	TGTGCCATCAGTGAGTCTCCCAACTCAGGGGATGGCTACACCTTC
TRBV11-2	TRBJ2-1	TRBD2	.	CASSLDAGGYNEQFF	TGTGCCAGCAGCTTAGATGCGGGGGGTTACAATGAGCAGTTCTTC
TRBV29-1	TRBJ2-7	TRBD1	many	CSALDRGKHEQYF	TGCAGCGCTCTGGACAGGGGGAAGCACGAGCAGTACTTC
TRBV5-1	TRBJ2-5	.	.	CASMAGAGETQYF	TGCGCCAGCATGGCGGGGGCTGGGGAGACCCAGTACTTC
TRBV7-9	TRBJ2-7	TRBD2	.	CASSYLAGGSYEQYF	TGTGCCAGCAGTTATCTAGCGGGGGGCTCCTACGAGCAGTACTTC
TRBV10-3	TRBJ2-7	.	few	CAISDTRYSYEQYF	TGTGCCATCAGTGATACCCGATACTCCTACGAGCAGTACTTC
TRBV5-1	TRBJ1-4	.	.	CASSLVSGPNEKLFF	TGCGCCAGCAGCTTGGTCTCAGGGCCTAATGAAAAACTGTTTTTT
TRBV7-2	TRBJ2-2	TRBD2	.	CASSLQAGVKSGELFF	TGTGCCAGCAGCCTCCAAGCGGGGGTAAAATCCGGGGAGCTGTTTTTT
TRBV7-8	TRBJ2-5	.	.	CASSLSLDRTQYF	TGTGCCAGCAGCTTATCATTGGACAGGACCCAGTACTTC
TRBV7-2	TRBJ1-5	TRBD1	.	CASSRDRGNQPQHF	TGTGCCAGCAGCCGGGACAGGGGAAATCAGCCCCAGCATTTT
TRBV6-2/TRBV6-3	TRBJ1-5	TRBD1	.	CASRVDRDRGSNQPQHF	TGTGCCAGCAGGGTGGACCGGGACAGGGGGAGCAATCAGCCCCAGCATTTT
TRBV25-1	TRBJ2-7	TRBD1	few	CASSETGGRGEQYF	TGTGCCAGCAGTGAAACAGGGGGAAGGGGCGAGCAGTACTTC
TRBV12-3/TRBV12-4	TRBJ1-4	.	few	CASSFGFNEKLFF	TGTGCCAGCAGTTTCGGTTTTAATGAAAAACTGTTTTTT
TRBV9	TRBJ1-1	TRBD1	many	CASSDRDRATEAFF	TGTGCCAGCAGCGATCGGGACAGGGCCACTGAAGCTTTCTTT
TRBV5-1	TRBJ2-7	.	few	CASSSPEGYEQYF	TGCGCCAGCAGCTCCCCGGAGGGGTACGAGCAGTACTTC
TRBV19	TRBJ2-3	TRBD2	.	CASSSPGSSGGVTDTQYF	TGTGCCAGTAGTTCCCCCGGGAGTAGCGGGGGGGTTACAGATACGCAGTATTTT
TRBV2	TRBJ1-5	.	.	CASRGVSNQPQHF	TGTGCCAGCAGGGGAGTTAGCAATCAGCCCCAGCATTTT
TRBV3-1	TRBJ2-3	TRBD2	few	CASSPTSGGSDTQYF	TGTGCCAGCAGCCCGACTAGCGGGGGTTCAGATACGCAGTATTTT
TRBV28	TRBJ1-5	.	.	CASSWGSREPQHF	TGTGCCAGCAGCTGGGGATCGAGGGAGCCCCAGCATTTT
TRBV4-1	TRBJ2-5	.	many	CASSHGVTVQETQYF	TGCGCCAGCAGCCACGGGGTGACGGTTCAAGAGACCCAGTACTTC
TRBV6-1	TRBJ1-5	.	few	CASSEPGKSNQPQHF	TGTGCCAGCAGTGAACCGGGAAAAAGCAATCAGCCCCAGCATTTT
TRBV24-1	TRBJ2-2	TRBD1	many	CATAPGDRGTGELFF	TGTGCCACGGCCCCAGGGGACAGGGGAACCGGGGAGCTGTTTTTT
TRBV27	TRBJ1-5	.	many	CASTPEPSNQPQHF	TGTGCCAGCACCCCTGAGCCTAGCAATCAGCCCCAGCATTTT
TRBV7-9	TRBJ2-2	.	.	CASSLGKTAGELFF	TGTGCCAGCAGCTTAGGCAAGACGGCCGGGGAGCTGTTTTTT
TRBV20-1	TRBJ1-1	.	many	CSAATQGTGTEAFF	TGCAGTGCCGCCACCCAGGGAACGGGGACTGAAGCTTTCTTT
TRBV7-2	TRBJ2-3	.	few	CASSQGPLPVTQYF	TGTGCCAGCAGCCAAGGGCCTCTTCCGGTTACGCAGTATTTT
TRBV11-3	TRBJ1-1	.	.	CASSFTVNTEAFF	TGTGCCAGCAGCTTCACAGTGAACACTGAAGCTTTCTTT
TRBV28	TRBJ2-3	.	many	CASTGSGDTQYF	TGTGCCAGTACGGGATCTGGGGATACGCAGTATTTT
TRBV6-5	TRBJ1-5	.	.	CASSLVPAATQPQHF	TGTGCCAGCAGCCTCGTCCCGGCCGCAACTCAGCCCCAGCATTTT
TRBV12-3/TRBV12-4	TRBJ2-1	.	few	CASSLESPRQFF	TGTGCCAGCAGTTTAGAGTCCCCCCGGCAGTTCTTC
TRBV29-1	TRBJ2-3	TRBD2	many	CSVEDRASGSTDTQYF	TGCAGCGTTGAAGATCGGGCTAGCGGTAGCACAGATACGCAGTATTTT
TRBV24-1	TRBJ2-3	.	many	CATSDPGRTDTQYF	TGTGCCACCAGTGATCCCGGACGGACAGATACGCAGTATTTT
TRBV12-3/TRBV12-4	TRBJ1-6	.	many	CASSFVPGSPLHF	TGTGCCAGCAGTTTTGTACCGGGTTCACCCCTCCACTTT
TRBV20-1	TRBJ2-1	.	many	CSASRDTYNEQFF	TGCAGTGCTAGCCGGGACACTTACAATGAGCAGTTCTTC
TRBV7-8	TRBJ2-7	.	.	CASSFRPRPGRVYEQYF	TGTGCCAGCAGCTTTAGACCCCGTCCGGGACGGGTCTACGAGCAGTACTTC
TRBV24-1	TRBJ2-3	.	.	CATSDFGEDGTDTQYF	TGTGCCACCAGTGATTTCGGGGAAGATGGTACAGATACGCAGTATTTT
TRBV6-5	TRBJ2-7	TRBD1	.	CASSYRDRVTYEQYF	TGTGCCAGCAGTTACCGGGACAGGGTCACCTACGAGCAGTACTTC
TRBV20-1	TRBJ1-5	.	few	CSARAGGNNQPQHF	TGCAGTGCTAGAGCCGGGGGCAACAATCAGCCCCAGCATTTT
TRBV6-2/TRBV6-3	TRBJ2-1	.	many	CASSGSDRNEQFF	TGTGCCAGCAGTGGCTCGGACAGAAATGAGCAGTTCTTC
TRBV7-3	TRBJ1-1	.	.	CASSRELNTEAFF	TGTGCCAGCAGCCGAGAGCTCAACACTGAAGCTTTCTTT
TRBV7-2	TRBJ1-2	TRBD1	many	CASSSRTGDGYTF	TGTGCCAGCAGCTCACGGACAGGGGACGGCTACACCTTC
TRBV5-1	TRBJ2-7	.	few	CASSREGQSYEQYF	TGCGCCAGCAGCCGAGAAGGTCAATCCTACGAGCAGTACTTC
TRBV28	TRBJ1-4	TRBD1	.	CASSPLGQKNEKLFF	TGTGCCAGCAGTCCGCTGGGACAGAAAAATGAAAAACTGTTTTTT
TRBV18	TRBJ2-5	.	few	CASSPGAGETQYF	TGTGCCAGCTCACCGGGGGCAGGCGAGACCCAGTACTTC
TRBV4-2	TRBJ2-5	.	many	CASSQDLRGTLQETQYF	TGTGCCAGCAGCCAAGACCTCCGCGGGACTCTCCAAGAGACCCAGTACTTC
TRBV5-6	TRBJ2-5	.	many	CASSLVWDQETQYF	TGTGCCAGCAGCCTGGTCTGGGACCAAGAGACCCAGTACTTC
TRBV5-1	TRBJ2-3	.	.	CASSPLELRTDTQYF	TGCGCCAGCAGCCCCCTCGAACTCCGTACAGATACGCAGTATTTT
TRBV10-3	TRBJ1-3	.	few	CAIRGQSNTIYF	TGTGCCATCAGGGGGCAAAGTAACACCATATATTTT
TRBV2	TRBJ1-2	.	.	CASRQAQGAPGYTF	TGTGCCAGCAGGCAGGCACAGGGAGCGCCCGGCTACACCTTC
TRBV29-1	TRBJ2-3	.	few	CSADTGVSSTDTQYF	TGCAGCGCAGACACGGGGGTCTCTAGCACAGATACGCAGTATTTT